This TCR beta chain was recorded in a study of cytomegalovirus exposure and HLA in healthy donors. Overall study results and limits: A list of 164 TCR beta chains associated with cytomegalovirus was given. When a later analysis was performed, an Asian-associated ancestry cluster reportedly had fewer N-insertions than the 666-donor mean.

13 Jbeta primers and 60 Vbeta primers were used for the PCR. This table comes from immunoSEQ multiplex PCR, and its TCRdb copy is limited to in-frame clones, with some not included. Here the sample spans some 150,000 clones, around 80% being singletons. The CDR3 has 20 residues. In germline, CDR1 is LGHNA, CDR2 YSLEER. V was clipped by 0 bases and J by 0 bases, with 20 bases between them. To note about this clone: Its target is not known.

The sequence came from a man aged 35-49 years in good health and CMV-seronegative. The chain carries TRBV4-3 and TRBJ2-2; D possibly corresponds to TRBD1 (7 bases). The sample comprised PBMCs. CDR3 coding DNA: TGCGCCAGCAGCCAAGATTTCGTTCTCGGGGGACAGACGAACACCGGGGAGCTGTTTTTT. Its translation is CASSQDFVLGGQTNTGELFF.